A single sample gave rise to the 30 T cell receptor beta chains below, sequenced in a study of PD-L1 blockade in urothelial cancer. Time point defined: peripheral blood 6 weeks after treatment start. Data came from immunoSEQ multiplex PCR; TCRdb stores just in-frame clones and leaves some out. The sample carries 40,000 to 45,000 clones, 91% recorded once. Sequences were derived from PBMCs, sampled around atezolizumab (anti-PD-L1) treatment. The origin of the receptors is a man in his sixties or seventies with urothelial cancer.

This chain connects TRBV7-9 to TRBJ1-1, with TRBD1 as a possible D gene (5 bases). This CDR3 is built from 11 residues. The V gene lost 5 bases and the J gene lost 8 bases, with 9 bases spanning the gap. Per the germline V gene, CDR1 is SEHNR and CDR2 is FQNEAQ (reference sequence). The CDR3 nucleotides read TGTGCCAGCAGCACCCGGACAGAAGCTTTCTTT. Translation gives CASSTRTEAFF.

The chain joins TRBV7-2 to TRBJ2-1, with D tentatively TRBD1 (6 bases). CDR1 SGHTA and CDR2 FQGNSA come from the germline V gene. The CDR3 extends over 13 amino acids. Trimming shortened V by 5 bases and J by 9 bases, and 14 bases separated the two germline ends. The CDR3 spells CASSIYRDAEQFF. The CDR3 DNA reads TGTGCCAGCAGCATATACAGGGACGCTGAGCAGTTCTTC.

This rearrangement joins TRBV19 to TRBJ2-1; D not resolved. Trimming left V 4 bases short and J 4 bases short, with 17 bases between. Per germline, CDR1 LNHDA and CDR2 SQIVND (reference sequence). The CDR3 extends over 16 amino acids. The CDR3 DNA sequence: TGTGCCAGTAGTACCGAGCGAGGTTTAAGGTACAATGAGCAGTTCTTC. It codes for CASSTERGLRYNEQFF.

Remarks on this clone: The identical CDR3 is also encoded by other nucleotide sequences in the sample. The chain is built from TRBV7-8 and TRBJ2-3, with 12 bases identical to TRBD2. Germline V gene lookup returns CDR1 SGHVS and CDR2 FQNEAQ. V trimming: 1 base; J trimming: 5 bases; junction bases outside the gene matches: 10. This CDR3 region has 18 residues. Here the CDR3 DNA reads TGTGCCAGCAGCTTAGGGCTAGCGGGAGGGCCCAGTGGAGATACGCAGTATTTT. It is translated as CASSLGLAGGPSGDTQYF.

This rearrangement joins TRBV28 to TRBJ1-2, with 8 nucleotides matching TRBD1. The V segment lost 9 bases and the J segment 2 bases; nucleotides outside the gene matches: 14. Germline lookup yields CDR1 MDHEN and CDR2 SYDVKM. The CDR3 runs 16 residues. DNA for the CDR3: TGTGCCAGTTCCTCGTACTCGACAGGGGTAAACTATGGCTACACCTTC. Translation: CASSSYSTGVNYGYTF.

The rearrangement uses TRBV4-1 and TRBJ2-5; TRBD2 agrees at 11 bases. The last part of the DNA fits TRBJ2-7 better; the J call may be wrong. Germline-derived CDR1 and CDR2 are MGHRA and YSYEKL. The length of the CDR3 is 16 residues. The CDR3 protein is CASSQPTSGRFNEQYF. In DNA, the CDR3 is TGCGCCAGCAGCCAACCAACTAGCGGGAGATTTAACGAGCAGTACTTC.

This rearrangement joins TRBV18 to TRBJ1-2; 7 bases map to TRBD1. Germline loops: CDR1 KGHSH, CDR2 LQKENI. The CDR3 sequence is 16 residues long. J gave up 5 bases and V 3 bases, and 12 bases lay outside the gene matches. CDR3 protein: CASSPTGQVLGYGYTF. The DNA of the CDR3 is TGTGCCAGCTCACCTACAGGACAGGTCTTGGGGTATGGCTACACCTTC. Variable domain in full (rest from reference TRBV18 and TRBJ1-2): NAGVMQNPRHLVRRRGQEARLRCSPMKGHSHVYWYRQLPEEGLKFMVYLQKENIIDESGMPKERFSAEFPKEGPSILRIQQVVRGDSAAYFCASSPTGQVLGYGYTFGSGTRLTVV.

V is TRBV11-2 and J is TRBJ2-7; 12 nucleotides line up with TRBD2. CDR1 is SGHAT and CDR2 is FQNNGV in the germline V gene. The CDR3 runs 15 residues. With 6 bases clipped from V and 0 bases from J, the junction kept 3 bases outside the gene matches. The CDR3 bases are TGTGCCAGCAGATCTAGCGGGAGGGTCTCCTACGAGCAGTACTTC. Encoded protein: CASRSSGRVSYEQYF.

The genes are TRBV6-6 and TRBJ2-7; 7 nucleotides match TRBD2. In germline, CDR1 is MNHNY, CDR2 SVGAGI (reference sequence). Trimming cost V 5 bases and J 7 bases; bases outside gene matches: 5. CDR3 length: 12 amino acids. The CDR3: CASSPPGGEQYF. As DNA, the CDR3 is TGTGCCAGCAGTCCCCCCGGGGGGGAGCAGTACTTC.

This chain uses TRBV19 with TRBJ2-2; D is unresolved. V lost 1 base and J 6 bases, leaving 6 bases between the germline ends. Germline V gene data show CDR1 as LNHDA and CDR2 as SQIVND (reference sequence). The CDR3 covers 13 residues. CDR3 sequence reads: CASSIVPAGELFF. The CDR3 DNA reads TGTGCCAGTAGTATAGTTCCAGCCGGGGAGCTGTTTTTT.

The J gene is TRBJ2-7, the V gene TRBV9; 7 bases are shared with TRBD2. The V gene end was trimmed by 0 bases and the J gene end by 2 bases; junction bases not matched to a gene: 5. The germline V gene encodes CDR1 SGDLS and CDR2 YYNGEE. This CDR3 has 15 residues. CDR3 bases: TGTGCCAGCAGCGTAGCGGGGGGTACCCCCTACGAGCAGTACTTC. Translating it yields CASSVAGGTPYEQYF.

The CDR3, as DNA: TGTGCCAGCAGCAACCTAGTGGATACGCAGTATTTT. Protein product: CASSNLVDTQYF. This sequence joins TRBV5-4 and TRBJ2-3; unclear D gene. With 4 bases removed from V and 6 bases from J, the gap between germline ends came to 9 bases. CDR1 and CDR2 (germline): SGHNT, YYREEE (reference sequence). The CDR3 has 12 residues.

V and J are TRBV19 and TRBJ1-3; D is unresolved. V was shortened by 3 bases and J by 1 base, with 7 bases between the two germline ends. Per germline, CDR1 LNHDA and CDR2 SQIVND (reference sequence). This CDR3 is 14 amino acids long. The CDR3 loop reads CASSMPGSGNTIYF. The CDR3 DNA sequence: TGTGCCAGTAGTATGCCGGGTTCTGGAAACACCATATATTTT.

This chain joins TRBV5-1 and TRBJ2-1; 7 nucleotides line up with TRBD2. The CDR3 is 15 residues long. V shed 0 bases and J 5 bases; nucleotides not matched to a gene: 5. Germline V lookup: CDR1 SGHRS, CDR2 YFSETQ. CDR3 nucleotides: TGCGCCAGCAGCTTGGTCCTAGCGGTTGACAATGAGCAGTTCTTC. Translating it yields CASSLVLAVDNEQFF. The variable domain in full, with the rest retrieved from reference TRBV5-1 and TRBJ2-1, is KAGVTQTPRYLIKTRGQQVTLSCSPISGHRSVSWYQQTPGQGLQFLFEYFSETQRNKGNFPGRFSGRQFSNSRSEMNVSTLELGDSALYLCASSLVLAVDNEQFFGPGTRLTVL.

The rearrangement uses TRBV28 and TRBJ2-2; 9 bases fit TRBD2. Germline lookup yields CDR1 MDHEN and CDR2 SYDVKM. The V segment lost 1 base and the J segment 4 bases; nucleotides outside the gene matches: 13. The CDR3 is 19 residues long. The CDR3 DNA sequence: TGTGCCAGCAGTTTATCCGGGAGTTTCGGACTAGCGTTCACCGGGGAGCTGTTTTTT. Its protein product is CASSLSGSFGLAFTGELFF.

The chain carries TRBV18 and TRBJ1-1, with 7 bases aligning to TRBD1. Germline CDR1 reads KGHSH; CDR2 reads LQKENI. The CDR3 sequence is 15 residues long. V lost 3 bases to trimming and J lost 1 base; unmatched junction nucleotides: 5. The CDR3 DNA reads TGTGCCAGCTCACCGCCGACAGGGTCGAACACTGAAGCTTTCTTT. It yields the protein CASSPPTGSNTEAFF.

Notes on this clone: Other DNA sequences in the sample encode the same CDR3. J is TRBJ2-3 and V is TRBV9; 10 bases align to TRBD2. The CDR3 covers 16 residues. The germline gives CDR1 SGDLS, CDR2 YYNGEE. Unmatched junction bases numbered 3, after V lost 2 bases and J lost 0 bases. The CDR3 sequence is CASSVLAGASTDTQYF. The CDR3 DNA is TGTGCCAGCAGCGTCCTAGCGGGAGCCAGCACAGATACGCAGTATTTT.

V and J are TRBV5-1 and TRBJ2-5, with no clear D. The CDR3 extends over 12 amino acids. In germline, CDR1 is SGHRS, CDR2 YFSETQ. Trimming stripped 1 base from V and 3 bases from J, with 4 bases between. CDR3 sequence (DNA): TGCGCCAGCAGCTTGACTAAAGAGACCCAGTACTTC. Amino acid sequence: CASSLTKETQYF.

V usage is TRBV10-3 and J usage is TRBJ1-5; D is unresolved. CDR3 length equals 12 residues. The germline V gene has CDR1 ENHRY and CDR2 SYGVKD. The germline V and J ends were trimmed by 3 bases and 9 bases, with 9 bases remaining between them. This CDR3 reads CAISDPGLPQHF. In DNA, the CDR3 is TGTGCCATCAGTGATCCGGGTTTGCCCCAGCATTTT.

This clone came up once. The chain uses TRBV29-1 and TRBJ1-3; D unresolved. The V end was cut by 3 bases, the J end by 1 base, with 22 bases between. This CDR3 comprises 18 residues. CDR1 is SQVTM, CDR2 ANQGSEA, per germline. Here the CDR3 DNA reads TGCAGCGTTGAGAAGTTTACAGAAACTCGTTTTTCTGGAAACACCATATATTTT. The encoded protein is CSVEKFTETRFSGNTIYF.

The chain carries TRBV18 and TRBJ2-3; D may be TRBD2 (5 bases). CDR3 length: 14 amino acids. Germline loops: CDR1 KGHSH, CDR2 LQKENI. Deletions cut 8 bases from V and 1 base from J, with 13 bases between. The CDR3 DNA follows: TGTGCCAGCGAATTAGAGAGGGGCACAGATACGCAGTATTTT. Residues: CASELERGTDTQYF.

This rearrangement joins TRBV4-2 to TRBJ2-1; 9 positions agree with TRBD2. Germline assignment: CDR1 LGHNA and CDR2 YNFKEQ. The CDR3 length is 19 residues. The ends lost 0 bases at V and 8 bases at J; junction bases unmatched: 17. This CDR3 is CASSQDFGGLAGNMHEQFF. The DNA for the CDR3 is TGTGCCAGCAGCCAAGATTTCGGTGGTCTAGCGGGAAACATGCATGAGCAGTTCTTC.

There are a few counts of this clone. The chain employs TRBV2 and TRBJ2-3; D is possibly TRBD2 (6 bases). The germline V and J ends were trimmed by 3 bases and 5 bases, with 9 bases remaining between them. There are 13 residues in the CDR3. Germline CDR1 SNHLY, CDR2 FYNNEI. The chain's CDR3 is CASSDGTGDTQYF. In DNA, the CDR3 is TGTGCCAGCAGTGACGGGACTGGAGATACGCAGTATTTT.

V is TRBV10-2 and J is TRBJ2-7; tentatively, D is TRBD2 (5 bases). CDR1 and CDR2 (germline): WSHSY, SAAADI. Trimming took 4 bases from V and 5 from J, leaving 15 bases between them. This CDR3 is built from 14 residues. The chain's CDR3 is CASSGGGLGHEQYF. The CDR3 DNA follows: TGCGCCAGCAGTGGAGGAGGCTTAGGCCACGAGCAGTACTTC.

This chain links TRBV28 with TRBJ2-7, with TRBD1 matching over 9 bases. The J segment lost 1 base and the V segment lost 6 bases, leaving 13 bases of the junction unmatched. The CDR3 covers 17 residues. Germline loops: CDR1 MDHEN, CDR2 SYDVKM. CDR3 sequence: CASSSPGTGKLSYEQYF. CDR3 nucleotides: TGTGCCAGCAGCTCTCCCGGGACAGGGAAACTTTCCTACGAGCAGTACTTC.

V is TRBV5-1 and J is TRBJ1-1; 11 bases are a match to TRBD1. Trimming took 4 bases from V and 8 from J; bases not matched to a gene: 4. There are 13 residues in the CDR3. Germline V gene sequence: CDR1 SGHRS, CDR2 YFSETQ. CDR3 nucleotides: TGCGCCAGCAGCCTTGGACAGGGGGCAGAAGCTTTCTTT. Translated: CASSLGQGAEAFF. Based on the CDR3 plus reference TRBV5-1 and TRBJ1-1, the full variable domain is KAGVTQTPRYLIKTRGQQVTLSCSPISGHRSVSWYQQTPGQGLQFLFEYFSETQRNKGNFPGRFSGRQFSNSRSEMNVSTLELGDSALYLCASSLGQGAEAFFGQGTRLTVV.

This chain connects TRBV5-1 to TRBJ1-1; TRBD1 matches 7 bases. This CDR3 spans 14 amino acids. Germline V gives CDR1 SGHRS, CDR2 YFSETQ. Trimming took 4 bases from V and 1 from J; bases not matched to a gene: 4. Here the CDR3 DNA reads TGCGCCAGCAGCGCCCGGACAGGGAACACTGAAGCTTTCTTT. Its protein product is CASSARTGNTEAFF.

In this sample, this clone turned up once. The CDR3 is CASSDFTADTQYF. The CDR3, as DNA: TGTGCCAGCAGTGATTTTACTGCAGATACGCAGTATTTT. The chain recombines TRBV6-1 with TRBJ2-3; unclear D gene. The CDR3 totals 13 residues. V was shortened by 3 bases and J by 4 bases, with 8 bases between the two germline ends. CDR1 is MNHNS, CDR2 SASEGT, per germline.

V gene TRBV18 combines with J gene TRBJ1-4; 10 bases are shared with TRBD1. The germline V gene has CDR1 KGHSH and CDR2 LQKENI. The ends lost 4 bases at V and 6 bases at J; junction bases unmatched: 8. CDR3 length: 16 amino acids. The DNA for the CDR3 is TGTGCCAGCTCACAACTGGCCGGGACAGGGGATGAAAAACTGTTTTTT. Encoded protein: CASSQLAGTGDEKLFF.

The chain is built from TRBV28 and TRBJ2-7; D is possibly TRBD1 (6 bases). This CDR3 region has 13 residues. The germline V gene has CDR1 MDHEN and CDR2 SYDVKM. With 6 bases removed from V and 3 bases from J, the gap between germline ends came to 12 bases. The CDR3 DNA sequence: TGTGCCAGCAGACTATCAGGGGTCTACGAGCAGTACTTC. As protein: CASRLSGVYEQYF.